The clone carrying this T cell receptor (beta chain) was counted a few times. These data come from a study of identical twins. The CDR3 runs to 16 residues. CDR1 is SGHTA, CDR2 FQGTGA, per germline. The V segment lost 5 bases and the J segment 4 bases; nucleotides outside the gene matches: 8. TCRdb called the 5' RACE reads again in MiXCR, with one record for every CDR3 protein. This sample yields about 530,000 distinct CDR3 sequences, of which around 20% are seen a single time; approximately 0.52% belongs to the top ten. This sample also belongs to another study, concerning yellow fever vaccine responses in identical twins.

This chain links TRBV7-3 with TRBJ2-3; the match to TRBD2 covers 11 bases. The sequenced sample consisted of CD4+ T cells sorted from blood. This clonotype was sampled from a woman between 18 and 29 years old in good health. CDR3 loop: CASSLLAGGPADTQYF. The CDR3, as DNA: TGTGCCAGCAGCCTATTAGCGGGAGGGCCCGCAGATACGCAGTATTTT.